These 19 T cell receptor beta chains share one sample of origin, sequenced in a study of T-cell reconstitution after alpha-beta-depleted transplantation in children. The TCRbeta library incorporated unique molecular identifiers. TCRdb reprocessed the PCR reads via MiXCR and lists one record per CDR3 protein. The sample includes fewer than 700,000 distinct CDR3 sequences, 10% to 15% of them seen just once. The material sequenced was PBMCs, mostly from graft donor cells, taken 360 days after TCRalphabeta/CD19-depleted stem cell transplant. The source of these receptors is a male patient aged 10-17 years who had a stem cell transplant for acute myeloid leukemia, so the T cells may come from the graft donor.

This clonotype showed up just a few times. V and J are TRBV20-1 and TRBJ2-5; 7 bases align to TRBD2. This CDR3 has 15 amino acids. J gave up 3 bases and V 0 bases, and 7 bases lay outside the gene matches. Germline lookup yields CDR1 DFQATT and CDR2 SNEGSKA (reference sequence). In DNA form, the CDR3 reads TGCAGTGCTAGAGATGACTCCCGGGGGGAAGAGACCCAGTACTTC. Amino acids: CSARDDSRGEETQYF.

In its sample, this clonotype was seen a few times. The chain links TRBV20-1 to TRBJ2-3, with 16 bases lining up with TRBD2. The length of the CDR3 is 18 residues. Germline V gene sequence: CDR1 DFQATT, CDR2 SNEGSKA (reference sequence). V lost 5 bases, J lost 0 bases, and 8 bases stayed unmatched. The CDR3 DNA sequence: TGCAGTGCTGGCGGGGGACTAGCGGGAGGGCCTAGCACAGATACGCAGTATTTT. Residues: CSAGGGLAGGPSTDTQYF.

This clonotype was seen only a few times. The rearrangement joins TRBV14 to TRBJ2-5; 13 nucleotides agree with TRBD2. This CDR3 is built from 16 residues. V shed 3 bases and J 5 bases; nucleotides not matched to a gene: 6. The germline V gene has CDR1 SGHDN and CDR2 FVKESK. CDR3 sequence: CASSHLRTSGSETQYF. In DNA form, the CDR3 reads TGTGCCAGCAGCCACCTCAGGACTAGCGGGAGTGAGACCCAGTACTTC.

This clonotype was counted only a few times. The CDR3: CASTSGRLGETQYF. The CDR3 DNA follows: TGTGCCAGCACAAGCGGGAGACTTGGGGAGACCCAGTACTTC. The chain employs TRBV28 and TRBJ2-5, with 8 bases identical to TRBD2. From germline, CDR1 is MDHEN and CDR2 SYDVKM. The CDR3 consists of 14 residues. Germline trimming cut 7 bases from V and 5 bases from J; bases unmatched to any gene: 9.

The chain links TRBV4-2 to TRBJ2-1; TRBD1 agrees at 9 bases. After removal of 1 base from V and 6 bases from J, the junction contained 4 bases not matched to a gene. Germline CDR1 LGHNA, CDR2 YNFKEQ. CDR3 length equals 15 residues. CDR3 region: CASSQGDREVNEQFF. The DNA of the CDR3 is TGTGCCAGCAGCCAAGGGGACAGGGAGGTCAATGAGCAGTTCTTC.

This clonotype was counted between two and nine times. The J gene is TRBJ2-5, the V gene TRBV24-1; 7 bases match TRBD2. CDR3 length equals 15 residues. After removal of 1 base from V and 7 bases from J, the junction contained 8 bases not matched to a gene. In germline, CDR1 is KGHDR, CDR2 SFDVKD. CDR3 coding DNA: TGTGCCACCAGTGATTTCGGGGCGGGAGAGGTGACCCAGTACTTC. Amino acid sequence: CATSDFGAGEVTQYF.

This clonotype was seen repeatedly, ten times or more. This chain links TRBV20-1 with TRBJ2-7; TRBD1 agrees at 8 bases. Germline values: CDR1 DFQATT, CDR2 SNEGSKA (reference sequence). Trimming removed 6 bases from V and 4 bases from J; junction bases left unmatched: 5. This CDR3 has 12 amino acids. In DNA, the CDR3 is TGCAGTGCCAGGGGACAGGTGTACGAGCAGTACTTC. It yields the protein CSARGQVYEQYF.

This clonotype was counted at least ten times. The chain uses TRBV9 and TRBJ2-7; possibly TRBD2 for D (5 bases). The length of the CDR3 is 15 residues. Trimming took 0 bases from V and 3 from J, leaving 13 bases between them. Germline V gene data show CDR1 as SGDLS and CDR2 as YYNGEE. The CDR3 nucleotides are TGTGCCAGCAGCGTAGATACCGGGATAGGCTACGAGCAGTACTTC. It yields the protein CASSVDTGIGYEQYF.

There are many counts of this clonotype. The chain has TRBV7-9 and TRBJ2-7, with D unresolved. Looked up from germline, CDR1 is SEHNR and CDR2 is FQNEAQ (reference sequence). This CDR3 is 15 amino acids long. Trimming took off 2 bases at V and 4 bases at J, with 15 bases between the two ends. Here the CDR3 reads CASSLSAPAQYEQYF. The CDR3 DNA reads as TGTGCCAGCAGCTTATCGGCCCCGGCCCAGTACGAGCAGTACTTC.

The chain couples TRBV4-2 to TRBJ2-7; TRBD2 matches at 7 bases. This CDR3 contains 14 residues. The V gene end was trimmed by 4 bases and the J gene end by 0 bases; junction bases not matched to a gene: 3. Germline CDR1 LGHNA, CDR2 YNFKEQ. The CDR3 sequence is CASSPGDYSYEQYF. The CDR3 DNA reads TGTGCCAGCAGCCCGGGGGACTACTCCTACGAGCAGTACTTC.

This clonotype was seen more than once but under ten times. The chain joins TRBV7-8 to TRBJ1-2, with 7 bases aligning to TRBD1. The V gene end was trimmed by 8 bases and the J gene end by 4 bases; junction bases not matched to a gene: 7. Germline V gene lookup returns CDR1 SGHVS and CDR2 FQNEAQ. The length of the CDR3 is 13 residues. The CDR3 DNA is TGTGCCAGCGCGGGACAGACCTTCTATGGCTACACCTTC. Translated, it gives CASAGQTFYGYTF.

This clonotype was observed a few times. The chain uses TRBV20-1 and TRBJ2-7; unclear D gene. Trimming pared 6 bases from V and 2 bases from J, leaving 20 bases between. This CDR3 is 15 amino acids long. CDR1 DFQATT and CDR2 SNEGSKA come from the germline V gene (reference sequence). Here the CDR3 DNA reads TGCAGTGCCCTCGAGCCCGAGCCCCCCACCTACGAGCAGTACTTC. Translation: CSALEPEPPTYEQYF.

The rearrangement uses TRBV20-1 and TRBJ2-7, with D perhaps matching TRBD1 or TRBD2 (5 bases each). The ends were cut back, 6 bases at V and 0 bases at J, with 15 bases in the middle. The CDR3 extends over 14 amino acids. CDR1 and CDR2 from the germline V gene are DFQATT and SNEGSKA (reference sequence). The CDR3 region is CSAAGTASSYEQYF. The CDR3 bases are TGCAGTGCGGCCGGGACCGCTAGCTCCTACGAGCAGTACTTC.

The chain links TRBV5-6 to TRBJ2-5; tentatively, D is TRBD2 (6 bases). Trimming pared 2 bases from V and 2 bases from J, leaving 22 bases between. CDR1 is SGHDT and CDR2 is YYEEEE in the germline V gene. This CDR3 is 18 amino acids long. The CDR3 bases are TGTGCCAGCAGCTTATTTCGAGACATACTTGGGGGGCAAGAGACCCAGTACTTC. This encodes CASSLFRDILGGQETQYF.

This clonotype appeared a few times. V is TRBV15 and J is TRBJ2-7; no firm D call. Trimming took 1 base from V and 1 from J, leaving 5 bases between them. This CDR3 region has 13 residues. Germline assignment: CDR1 LNHNV and CDR2 YYDKDF (reference sequence). CDR3 in amino acids: CATSRGRSYEQYF. DNA of the CDR3: TGTGCCACCAGCAGAGGACGGTCCTACGAGCAGTACTTC.

The chain has TRBV7-2 and TRBJ2-7, with 9 bases fitting TRBD1. The germline V gene encodes CDR1 SGHTA and CDR2 FQGNSA. V dropped 0 bases and J dropped 3; count of bases not matched to a gene: 6. This CDR3 region has 16 residues. The CDR3 DNA sequence: TGTGCCAGCAGCTTAGCCTGGACAGGGGAAATCTACGAGCAGTACTTC. Translated, it gives CASSLAWTGEIYEQYF.

This clonotype was detected ten times or more. The chain is built from TRBV7-2 and TRBJ2-2; D remains unclear. Deletions cut 1 base from V and 1 base from J, with 10 bases between. The CDR3 sequence is 16 residues long. Germline CDR1 and CDR2: SGHTA and FQGNSA. CDR3 DNA: TGTGCCAGCAGCTTAGTTGCAGCGAGGAACACCGGGGAGCTGTTTTTT. Its translation is CASSLVAARNTGELFF.

This clonotype was recorded many times. The chain couples TRBV12-3 or TRBV12-4 to TRBJ2-7; 7 nucleotides align to TRBD1. The CDR3 loop spans 14 amino acids. V dropped 5 bases and J dropped 6; count of bases not matched to a gene: 10. CDR3 sequence: CASSRNDRAGEQYF. CDR3 in DNA: TGTGCCAGCAGTCGCAACGACAGGGCGGGCGAGCAGTACTTC.

Only a few counts were recorded for this clonotype. The genes are TRBV14 and TRBJ2-3, with 7 bases aligning to TRBD1. Germline CDR1 SGHDN, CDR2 FVKESK. The CDR3 sequence is 20 residues long. The junction had 21 bases not matched to a gene; V was cut back by 4 bases and J by 2 bases. CDR3 sequence: CASSPRQGAKAFPLTDTQYF. CDR3 nucleotides: TGTGCCAGCAGCCCAAGACAGGGAGCTAAAGCATTCCCGCTCACAGATACGCAGTATTTT. The variable domain in full, completed from reference TRBV14 and TRBJ2-3, reads EAGVTQFPSHSVIEKGQTVTLRCDPISGHDNLYWYRRVMGKEIKFLLHFVKESKQDESGMPNNRFLAERTGGTYSTLKVQPAELEDSGVYFCASSPRQGAKAFPLTDTQYFGPGTRLTVL.